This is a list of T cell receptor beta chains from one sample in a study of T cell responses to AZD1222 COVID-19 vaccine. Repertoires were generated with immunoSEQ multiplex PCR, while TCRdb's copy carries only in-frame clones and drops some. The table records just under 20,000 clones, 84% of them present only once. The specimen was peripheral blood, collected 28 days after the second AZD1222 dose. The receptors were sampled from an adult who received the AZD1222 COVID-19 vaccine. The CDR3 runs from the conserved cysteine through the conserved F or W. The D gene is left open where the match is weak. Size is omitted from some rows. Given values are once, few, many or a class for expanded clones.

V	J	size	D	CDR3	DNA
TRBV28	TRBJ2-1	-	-	CASRRTASSVSYNEQFF	TGTGCCAGCAGACGGACAGCGAGCAGCGTCTCCTACAATGAGCAGTTCTTC
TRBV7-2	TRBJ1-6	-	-	CASSPGQVGEPLHF	TGTGCCAGCAGTCCCGGGCAGGTGGGGGAACCCCTCCACTTT
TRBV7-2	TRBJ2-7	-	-	CASSLASSNEQYF	TGTGCCAGCAGCTTAGCATCTTCGAACGAGCAGTACTTC
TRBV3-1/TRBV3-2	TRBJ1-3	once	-	CASSDASPIHARNTIYF	TGTGCCAGCAGCGATGCCTCTCCCATTCACGCACGAAACACCATATATTTT
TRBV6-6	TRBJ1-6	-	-	CASFTTGWNSPLHF	TGTGCCAGCTTTACGACAGGCTGGAATTCACCCCTCCACTTT
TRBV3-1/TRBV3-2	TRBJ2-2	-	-	CASSQNRLTPPSGELFF	TGTGCCAGCAGCCAAAATAGACTGACCCCTCCCTCCGGGGAGCTGTTTTTT
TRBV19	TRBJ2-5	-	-	CASSMGGLSQETQYF	TGTGCCAGTAGTATGGGGGGACTGAGCCAAGAGACCCAGTACTTC
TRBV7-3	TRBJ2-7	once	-	CATYLRRVYEQYF	TGTGCCACCTACTTAAGGAGAGTGTACGAGCAGTACTTC
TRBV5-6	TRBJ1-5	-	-	CASSFGGSSNQPQHF	TGTGCCAGCAGCTTCGGGGGCTCGAGCAATCAGCCCCAGCATTTT
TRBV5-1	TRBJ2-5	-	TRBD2	CASSSASGTTETQYF	TGCGCCAGCAGCTCCGCTTCCGGGACTACGGAGACCCAGTACTTC
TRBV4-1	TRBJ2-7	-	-	CASSQDGQGLEQYF	TGCGCCAGCAGCCAAGATGGTCAGGGGCTCGAGCAGTACTTC
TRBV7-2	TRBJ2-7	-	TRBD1	CASSRQTGEYEQYF	TGTGCCAGCAGCCGCCAGACAGGGGAATACGAGCAGTACTTC
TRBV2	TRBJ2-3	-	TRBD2	CASSRTSSTDTQYF	TGTGCCAGCAGCCGGACTAGCTCCACAGATACGCAGTATTTT
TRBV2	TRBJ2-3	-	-	CASSEELADTDTQYF	TGTGCCAGCAGTGAAGAACTAGCAGATACAGATACGCAGTATTTT
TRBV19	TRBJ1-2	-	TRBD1	CASSIGETGDYGYTF	TGTGCCAGTAGTATAGGAGAAACAGGGGACTATGGCTACACCTTC
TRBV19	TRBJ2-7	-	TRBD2	CASSTAGADYEQYF	TGTGCCAGTAGTACAGCGGGAGCTGACTACGAGCAGTACTTC
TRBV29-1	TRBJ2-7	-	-	CSVEDPRIEKQYF	TGCAGCGTTGAAGATCCGAGGATCGAGAAGCAGTACTTC
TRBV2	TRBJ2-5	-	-	CASSERETQYF	TGTGCCAGCAGTGAGAGGGAGACCCAGTACTTC
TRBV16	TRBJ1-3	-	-	CASSSPAQDSGNTIYF	TGTGCCAGCAGCTCTCCAGCACAGGACTCTGGAAACACCATATATTTT
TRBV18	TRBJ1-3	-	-	CASSSSGSGNTIYF	TGTGCCAGCTCATCATCAGGATCTGGAAACACCATATATTTT
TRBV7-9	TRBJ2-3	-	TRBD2	CASSPGTSGSSTDTQYF	TGTGCCAGCAGCCCAGGGACTAGCGGGTCTAGCACAGATACGCAGTATTTT
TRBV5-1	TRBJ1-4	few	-	CASSLASGAELFF	TGCGCCAGCAGCTTGGCTTCGGGGGCAGAACTGTTTTTT
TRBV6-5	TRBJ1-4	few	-	CASSLRHTTNEKLFF	TGTGCCAGCAGTCTCCGACATACAACTAATGAAAAACTGTTTTTT
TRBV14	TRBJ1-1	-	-	CASSPTPLGTEAFF	TGTGCCAGCAGCCCTACGCCCCTGGGCACTGAAGCTTTCTTT
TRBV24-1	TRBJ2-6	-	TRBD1	CATSVGQGESGANVLTF	TGTGCCACCAGTGTGGGACAGGGAGAATCTGGGGCCAACGTCCTGACTTTC
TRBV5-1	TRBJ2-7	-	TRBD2	CASSSSGSYYEQYF	TGCGCCAGCAGCAGTAGCGGGAGTTATTACGAGCAGTACTTC
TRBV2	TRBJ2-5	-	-	CASSSNPPELQETQYF	TGTGCCAGCAGCTCAAACCCACCCGAACTACAAGAGACCCAGTACTTC
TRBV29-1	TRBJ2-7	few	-	CSVEDNRGNEQYF	TGCAGCGTTGAAGATAATCGGGGGAACGAGCAGTACTTC
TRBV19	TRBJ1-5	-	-	CASSWGQGPSQPQHF	TGTGCCAGTAGCTGGGGGCAGGGGCCTAGTCAGCCCCAGCATTTT
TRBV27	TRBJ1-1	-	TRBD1	CASSLIARGTGYMNTEAFF	TGTGCCAGCAGTCTCATAGCCCGTGGGACAGGGTACATGAACACTGAAGCTTTCTTT
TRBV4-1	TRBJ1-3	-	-	CASSQDQSGNTIYF	TGCGCCAGCAGCCAAGATCAGTCAGGAAACACCATATATTTT
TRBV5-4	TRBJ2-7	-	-	CASSSRQGGSYEQYF	TGTGCCAGCAGCTCAAGACAGGGAGGCTCCTACGAGCAGTACTTC
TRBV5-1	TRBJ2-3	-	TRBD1	CASSSDTGTGYRTDTQYF	TGCGCCAGCAGTTCGGATACCGGGACAGGGTATCGAACAGATACGCAGTATTTT
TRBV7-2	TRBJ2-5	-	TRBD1	CASSTQGARETQYF	TGTGCCAGCAGCACCCAGGGGGCTCGAGAGACCCAGTACTTC
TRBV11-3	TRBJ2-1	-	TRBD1	CASSAGGSSYNEQFF	TGTGCCAGCAGCGCAGGGGGTAGTTCCTACAATGAGCAGTTCTTC
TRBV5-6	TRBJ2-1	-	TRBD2	CASSLAPTSQAEFF	TGTGCCAGCAGCTTGGCTCCGACTAGCCAGGCCGAGTTCTTC
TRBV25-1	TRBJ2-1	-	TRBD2	CASSDLMTSGGYNEQFF	TGTGCCAGCAGTGATCTAATGACTAGCGGGGGATACAATGAGCAGTTCTTC